A single sample gave rise to the 8 T cell receptor beta chains below, sequenced in a study of OX40 agonist ivuxolimab in advanced cancers. Using immunoSEQ multiplex PCR, the repertoire was profiled, and TCRdb retains in-frame clones only, with some absent. The sample consists of tens of thousands of clones, roughly 82% of them appearing once. This specimen consisted of CD4+ or CD8+ T cells sorted from blood, obtained in a trial of the OX40 agonist ivuxolimab. These receptors all come from an adult with an advanced solid tumor such as melanoma, head and neck, liver or kidney cancer.

This clone has only a few counts. The J gene is TRBJ2-7, the V gene TRBV7-9, with D possibly matching TRBD2 (6 bases). The CDR3 runs to 15 residues. Trimming shortened V by 5 bases and J by 0 bases, and 14 bases separated the two germline ends. The germline V gene has CDR1 SEHNR and CDR2 FQNEAQ (reference sequence). The chain's CDR3 is CASSLAGGTSYEQYF. The DNA of the CDR3 is TGTGCCAGCAGCCTGGCCGGAGGGACCTCCTACGAGCAGTACTTC.

As for this clone: One end of the junction is discordant with germline, which a read error may explain. The V call is TRBV29-1, the J call TRBJ2-2; the match to TRBD1 covers 7 bases. The germline V gene has CDR1 SQVTM and CDR2 ANQGSEA. The CDR3 consists of 13 residues. The CDR3 nucleotides read TGCAGCGCACGACAGGGTGAGCGCCGGGGAGCTGTTTTT. The encoded protein is CSARQGERRGAVF.

This sequence joins TRBV7-3 and TRBJ2-1; 7 bases are shared with TRBD1. Unmatched junction bases numbered 8, after V lost 5 bases and J lost 4 bases. Per the germline V gene, CDR1 is SGHTA and CDR2 is FQGTGA. The CDR3 contains 15 residues. This CDR3 is CASSPDRENYNEQFF. The CDR3 DNA is TGTGCCAGCAGCCCCGACAGGGAAAATTACAATGAGCAGTTCTTC.

This clone was counted only a few times. The genes are TRBV28 and TRBJ2-1; 13 nucleotides match TRBD2. V lost 7 bases to trimming and J lost 6 bases; unmatched junction nucleotides: 6. The V gene's germline CDR1 is MDHEN and CDR2 SYDVKM. CDR3 length: 15 residues. CDR3 in amino acids: CASTRLAGGVNEQFF. The CDR3, as DNA: TGTGCCAGCACCCGACTAGCGGGAGGCGTCAATGAGCAGTTCTTC. Looking up the rest from reference TRBV28 and TRBJ2-1 gives the full variable domain: DVKVTQSSRYLVKRTGEKVFLECVQDMDHENMFWYRQDPGLGLRLIYFSYDVKMKEKGDIPEGYSVSREKKERFSLILESASTNQTSMYLCASTRLAGGVNEQFFGPGTRLTVL.

A note on this clone: In the same sample, other DNA sequences code for this CDR3. This chain joins TRBV4-1 and TRBJ2-7; no reliable D call. CDR3 length equals 15 residues. V was shortened by 0 bases and J by 0 bases, with 9 bases between the two germline ends. Germline V gene lookup returns CDR1 MGHRA and CDR2 YSYEKL. DNA for the CDR3: TGCGCCAGCAGCCAAGAGCCGGGCGGCTCCTACGAGCAGTACTTC. Translated, it gives CASSQEPGGSYEQYF.

J is TRBJ1-2 and V is TRBV28; D not certain. CDR1 is MDHEN, CDR2 SYDVKM, per germline. The CDR3 totals 16 residues. Trimming took off 5 bases at V and 0 bases at J, with 16 bases between the two ends. This chain's CDR3 is CASSLSRRTSNYGYTF. CDR3 in DNA: TGTGCCAGCAGTCTTTCCCGACGGACCTCTAACTATGGCTACACCTTC.

The chain joins TRBV10-3 to TRBJ2-3; 16 nucleotides align to TRBD2. This CDR3 comprises 17 residues. Germline lookup yields CDR1 ENHRY and CDR2 SYGVKD. With V trimmed by 3 bases and J by 3 bases, 3 bases remained unmatched. The CDR3 nucleotides read TGTGCCATCAGTGACGGGACTAGCGGGGGGGGTACAGATACGCAGTATTTT. As protein: CAISDGTSGGGTDTQYF.

The gene calls are TRBV7-2 and TRBJ2-1, with D possibly matching TRBD2 (6 bases). The V end lost 1 base, the J end lost 9 bases, and 16 bases lay between the germline ends. The CDR3 has 15 amino acids. Germline V gene data show CDR1 as SGHTA and CDR2 as FQGNSA. The CDR3 DNA reads as TGTGCCAGCAGCTTAGAGGGAGGACGACTGTCTGAGCAGTTCTTC. It translates to CASSLEGGRLSEQFF.